This T cell receptor beta chain was observed in a study of shared clonotypes between healthy human individuals. Losses at the gene ends were 2 bases for V and 2 bases for J; bases not matched to a gene: 3. The CDR3 totals 14 residues. Germline CDR1 is MNHEY and CDR2 is SMNVEV (reference sequence). TCRdb's table, derived via immunoSEQ multiplex PCR, lists solely in-frame clones and lacks some. Of around 2,000,000 clones in the sample, around 96% are singletons; the top ten hold more than 0.9%. Selected positively for CCR7 and CD45RO-negative, naive CD8 cells excluded terminally differentiated effector memory CD45RA+ cells. Of note for this clone: The same CDR3 also results from other DNA sequences found in this sample.

The chain recombines TRBV27 with TRBJ2-7, with TRBD1 matching over 7 bases. Sequences were obtained from naive CD8+ T cells sorted from blood. The TCR comes from a man aged 18 to 30 in good health. The CDR3 DNA sequence: TGTGCCAGCAGTTTAGGTACAGGGGCCTACGAGCAGTACTTC. Translating it yields CASSLGTGAYEQYF.